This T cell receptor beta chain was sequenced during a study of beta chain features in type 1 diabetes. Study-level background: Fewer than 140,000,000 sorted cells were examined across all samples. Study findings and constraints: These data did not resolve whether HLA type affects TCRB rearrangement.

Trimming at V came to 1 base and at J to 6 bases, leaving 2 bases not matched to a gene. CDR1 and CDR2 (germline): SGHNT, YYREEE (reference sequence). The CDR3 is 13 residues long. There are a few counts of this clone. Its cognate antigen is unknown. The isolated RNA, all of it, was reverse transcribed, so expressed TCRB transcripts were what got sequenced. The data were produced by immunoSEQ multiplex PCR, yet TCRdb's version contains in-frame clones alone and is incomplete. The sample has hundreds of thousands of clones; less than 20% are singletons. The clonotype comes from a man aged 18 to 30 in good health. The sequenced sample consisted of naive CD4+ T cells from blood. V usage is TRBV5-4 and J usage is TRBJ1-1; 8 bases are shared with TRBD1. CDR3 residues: CASSLQGAAEAFF. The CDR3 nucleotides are TGTGCCAGCAGCTTGCAGGGGGCAGCTGAAGCTTTCTTT.